The text below deals with one T cell receptor beta chain. At one of its ends the junction is not consistent with the germline gene, which may arise from a read error. The sample originates from a study of blood T cell repertoires in COVID-19. About the study: The samples span acute and convalescent COVID-19 from the United States, Italy and Spain. Sources were T cells, B-cell-depleted T cells, or PBMCs; the material itself was cDNA or gDNA.

Germline CDR1 and CDR2: MNHEY and SVGEGT. There are 13 residues in the CDR3. Study processing details: By means of reference gene primer amplification, nucleated cell counts were estimated. TCRdb's table, derived via immunoSEQ multiplex PCR, lists solely in-frame clones and lacks some. The V and J calls and clone size are taken from that table; D and trimming were inferred from the DNA. The profile shows roughly 150,000 clones, 85% of them singletons. The TCR sequence derives from a woman aged 45 to 65 with COVID-19, enrolled during active disease. Sequencing was performed on peripheral blood. This chain connects TRBV6-2 or TRBV6-3 to TRBJ1-3; perhaps TRBD1 as D (5 bases). The CDR3 DNA reads as TGTGCCAGCAGTTACTACGGGGGAAACGCCATATATTTT. Translating gives CASSYYGGNAIYF.